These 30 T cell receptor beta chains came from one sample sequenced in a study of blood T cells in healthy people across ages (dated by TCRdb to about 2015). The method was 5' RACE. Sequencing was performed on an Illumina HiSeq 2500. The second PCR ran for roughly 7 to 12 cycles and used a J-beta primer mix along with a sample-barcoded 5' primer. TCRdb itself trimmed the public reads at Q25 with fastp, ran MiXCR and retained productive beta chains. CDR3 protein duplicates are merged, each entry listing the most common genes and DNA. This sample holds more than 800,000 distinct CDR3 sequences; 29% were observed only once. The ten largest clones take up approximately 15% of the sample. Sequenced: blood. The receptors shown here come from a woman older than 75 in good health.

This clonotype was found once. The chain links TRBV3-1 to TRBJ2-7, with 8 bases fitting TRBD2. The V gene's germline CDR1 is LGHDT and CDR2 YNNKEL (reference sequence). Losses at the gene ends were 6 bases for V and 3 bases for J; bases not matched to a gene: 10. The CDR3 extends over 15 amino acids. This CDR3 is CASRPTSGARYEQYF. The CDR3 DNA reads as TGTGCCAGCAGACCTACTAGCGGAGCCCGCTACGAGCAGTACTTC.

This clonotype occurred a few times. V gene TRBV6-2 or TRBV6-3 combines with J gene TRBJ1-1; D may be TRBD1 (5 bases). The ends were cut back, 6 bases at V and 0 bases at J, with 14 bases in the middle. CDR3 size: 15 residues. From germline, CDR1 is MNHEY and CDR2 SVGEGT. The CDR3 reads CASSRPGDLNTEAFF. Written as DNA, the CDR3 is TGTGCCAGCAGCCGGCCGGGGGACCTGAACACTGAAGCTTTCTTT.

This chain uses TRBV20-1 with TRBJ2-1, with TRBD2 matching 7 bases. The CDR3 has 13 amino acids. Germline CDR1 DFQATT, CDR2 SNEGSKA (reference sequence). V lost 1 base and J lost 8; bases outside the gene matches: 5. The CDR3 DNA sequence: TGCAGTGCTAGAGCATGGGGAGGGTATGAGCAGTTCTTC. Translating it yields CSARAWGGYEQFF.

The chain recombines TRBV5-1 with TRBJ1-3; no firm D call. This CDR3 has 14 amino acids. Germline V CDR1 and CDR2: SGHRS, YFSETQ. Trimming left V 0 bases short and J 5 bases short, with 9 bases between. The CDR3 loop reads CASSLEPFRNTIYF. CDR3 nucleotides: TGCGCCAGCAGCTTGGAACCATTTAGAAACACCATATATTTT.

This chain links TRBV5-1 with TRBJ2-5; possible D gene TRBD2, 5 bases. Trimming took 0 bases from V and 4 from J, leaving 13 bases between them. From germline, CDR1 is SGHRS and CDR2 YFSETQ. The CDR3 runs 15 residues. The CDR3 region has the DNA TGCGCCAGCAGCTTGGTGGTTACTAGGTCAGAGACCCAGTACTTC. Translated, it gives CASSLVVTRSETQYF.

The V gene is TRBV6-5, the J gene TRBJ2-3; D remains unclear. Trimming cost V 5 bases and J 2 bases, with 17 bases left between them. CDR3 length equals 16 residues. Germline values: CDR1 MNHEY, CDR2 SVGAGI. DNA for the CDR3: TGTGCCAGCAGTCAACCGGGTGGTACGAACACAGATACGCAGTATTTT. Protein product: CASSQPGGTNTDTQYF.

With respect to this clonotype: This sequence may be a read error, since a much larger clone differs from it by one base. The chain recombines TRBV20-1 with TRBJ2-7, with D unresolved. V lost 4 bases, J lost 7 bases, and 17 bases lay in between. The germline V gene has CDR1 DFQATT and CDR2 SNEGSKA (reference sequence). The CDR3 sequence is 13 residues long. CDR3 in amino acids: CSAKRVNSNEQYF. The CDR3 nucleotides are TGCAGTGCTAAACGGGTGAACAGCAATGAGCAGTACTTC.

The CDR3 here is CASRLAESSYNEQFF. For the CDR3, the DNA is TGTGCCAGCAGGTTAGCGGAGAGCTCCTACAATGAGCAGTTCTTC. The genes are TRBV6-2 or TRBV6-3 and TRBJ2-1; possibly TRBD2 for D (6 bases). V was cut by 6 bases and J by 0 bases, with 12 bases left in between. Germline values: CDR1 MNHEY, CDR2 SVGEGT. The CDR3 totals 15 residues.

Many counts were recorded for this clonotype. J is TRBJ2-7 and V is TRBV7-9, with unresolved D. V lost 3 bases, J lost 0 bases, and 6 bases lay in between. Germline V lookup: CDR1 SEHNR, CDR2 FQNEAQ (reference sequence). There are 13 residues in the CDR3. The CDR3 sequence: CASSLASSYEQYF. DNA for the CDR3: TGTGCCAGCAGCTTGGCCAGCTCCTACGAGCAGTACTTC.

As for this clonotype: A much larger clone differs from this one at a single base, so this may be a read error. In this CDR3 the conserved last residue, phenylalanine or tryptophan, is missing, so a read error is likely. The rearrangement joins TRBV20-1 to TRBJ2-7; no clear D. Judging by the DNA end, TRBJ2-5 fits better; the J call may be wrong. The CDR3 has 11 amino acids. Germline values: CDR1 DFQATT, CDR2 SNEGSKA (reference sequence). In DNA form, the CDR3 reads TGCAGTGCGGTGACTGTGCAGACCCAGTACTGC. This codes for CSAVTVQTQYC.

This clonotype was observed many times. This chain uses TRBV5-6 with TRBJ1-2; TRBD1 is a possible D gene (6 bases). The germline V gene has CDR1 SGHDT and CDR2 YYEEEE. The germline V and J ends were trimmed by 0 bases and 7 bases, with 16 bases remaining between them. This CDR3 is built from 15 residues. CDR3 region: CASSLVVLSGAGYTF. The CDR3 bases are TGTGCCAGCAGCTTGGTCGTTCTATCGGGGGCTGGCTACACCTTC. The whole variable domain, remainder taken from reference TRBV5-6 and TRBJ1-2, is DAGVTQSPTHLIKTRGQQVTLRCSPKSGHDTVSWYQQALGQGPQFIFQYYEEEERQRGNFPDRFSGHQFPNYSSELNVNALLLGDSALYLCASSLVVLSGAGYTFGSGTRLTVV.

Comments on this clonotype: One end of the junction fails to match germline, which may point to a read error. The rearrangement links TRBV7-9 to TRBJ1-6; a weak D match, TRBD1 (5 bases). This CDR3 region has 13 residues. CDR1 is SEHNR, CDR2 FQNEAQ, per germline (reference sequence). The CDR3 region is CASSSAGGSPLYF. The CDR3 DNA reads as TGTGCCAGCAGCTCTGCCGGGGGTTCACCCCTCTACTTT.

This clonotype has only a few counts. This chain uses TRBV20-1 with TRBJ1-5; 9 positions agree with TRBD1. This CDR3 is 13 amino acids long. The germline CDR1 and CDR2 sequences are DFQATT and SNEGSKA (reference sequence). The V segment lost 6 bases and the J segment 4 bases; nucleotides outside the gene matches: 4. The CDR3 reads CSANRGPNQPQHF. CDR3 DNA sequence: TGCAGTGCCAACAGGGGGCCGAATCAGCCCCAGCATTTT.

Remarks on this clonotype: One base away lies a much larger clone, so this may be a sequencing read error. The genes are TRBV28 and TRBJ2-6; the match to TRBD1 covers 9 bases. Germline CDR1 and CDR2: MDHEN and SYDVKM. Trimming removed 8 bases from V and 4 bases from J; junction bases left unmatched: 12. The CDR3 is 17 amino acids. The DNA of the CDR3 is TGTGCCAGCCGTGCTTCACAGGGGGCAGGGGGGGCCAACGTCCTGACTTTC. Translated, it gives CASRASQGAGGANVLTF.

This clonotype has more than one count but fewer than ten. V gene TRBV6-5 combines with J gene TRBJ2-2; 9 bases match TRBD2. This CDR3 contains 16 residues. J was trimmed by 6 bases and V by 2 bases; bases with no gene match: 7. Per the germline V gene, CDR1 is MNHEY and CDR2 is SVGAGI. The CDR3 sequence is CASSYGGGALAGELFF. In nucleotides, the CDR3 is TGTGCCAGCAGTTACGGCGGGGGGGCTCTAGCCGGGGAGCTGTTTTTT.

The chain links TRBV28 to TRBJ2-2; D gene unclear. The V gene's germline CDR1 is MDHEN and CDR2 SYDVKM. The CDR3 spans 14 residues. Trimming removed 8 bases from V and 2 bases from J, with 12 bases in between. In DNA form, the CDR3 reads TGTGCCAGCGCGACTGGCCAAAACACCGGGGAGCTGTTTTTT. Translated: CASATGQNTGELFF.

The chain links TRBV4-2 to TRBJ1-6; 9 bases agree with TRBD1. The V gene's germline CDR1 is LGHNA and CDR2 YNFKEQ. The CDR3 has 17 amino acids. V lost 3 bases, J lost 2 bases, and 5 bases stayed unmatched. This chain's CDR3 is CASSHRTGETYNSPLHF. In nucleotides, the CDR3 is TGTGCCAGCAGCCATCGGACAGGGGAAACCTATAATTCACCCCTCCACTTT.

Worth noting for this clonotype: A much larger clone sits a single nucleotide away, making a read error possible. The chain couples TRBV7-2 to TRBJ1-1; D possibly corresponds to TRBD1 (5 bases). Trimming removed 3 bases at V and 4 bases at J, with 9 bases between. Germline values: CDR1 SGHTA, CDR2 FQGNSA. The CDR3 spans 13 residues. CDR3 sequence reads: CASSFDSSTEAFF. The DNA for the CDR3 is TGTGCCAGCAGCTTCGACAGCAGCACTGAAGCTTTCTTT.

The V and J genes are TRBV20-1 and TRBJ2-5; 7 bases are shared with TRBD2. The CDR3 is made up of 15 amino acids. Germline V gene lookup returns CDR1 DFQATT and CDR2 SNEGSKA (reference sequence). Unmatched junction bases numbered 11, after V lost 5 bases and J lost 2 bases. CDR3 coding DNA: TGCAGTGCTTACCAGGGCGGGGGACCTCAAGAGACCCAGTACTTC. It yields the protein CSAYQGGGPQETQYF.

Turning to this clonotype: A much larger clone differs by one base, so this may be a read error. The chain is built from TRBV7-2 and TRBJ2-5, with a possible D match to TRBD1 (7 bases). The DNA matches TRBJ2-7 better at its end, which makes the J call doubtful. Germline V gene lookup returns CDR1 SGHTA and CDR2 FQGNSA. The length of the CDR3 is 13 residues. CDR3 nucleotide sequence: TGCGGCGCCAGCAGCCAGGGGGGTTACGAGCAGTACTTC. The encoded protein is CGASSQGGYEQYF.

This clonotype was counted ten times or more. As DNA, the CDR3 is TGCAGTGCTACTTCGGGGCACCTGCTCTCTGGGGCCAACGTCCTGACTTTC. Its protein is CSATSGHLLSGANVLTF. This rearrangement joins TRBV20-1 to TRBJ2-6; D could derive from TRBD1 or TRBD2 (5 bases each). V lost 4 bases and J 0 bases, leaving 16 bases between the germline ends. The germline CDR1 and CDR2 sequences are DFQATT and SNEGSKA (reference sequence). This CDR3 comprises 17 residues.

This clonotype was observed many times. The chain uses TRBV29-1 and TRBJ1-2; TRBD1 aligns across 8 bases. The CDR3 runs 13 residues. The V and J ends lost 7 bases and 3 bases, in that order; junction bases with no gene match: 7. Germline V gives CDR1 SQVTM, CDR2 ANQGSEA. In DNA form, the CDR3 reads TGCAGCGGGGACAGGCTGGAGCACTATGGCTACACCTTC. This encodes CSGDRLEHYGYTF.

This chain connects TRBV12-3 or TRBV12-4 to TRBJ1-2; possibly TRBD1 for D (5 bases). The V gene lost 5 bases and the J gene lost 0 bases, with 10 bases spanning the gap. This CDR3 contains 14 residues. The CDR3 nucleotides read TGTGCCAGCAGTCAACAGGCTACTAACTATGGCTACACCTTC. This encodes CASSQQATNYGYTF.

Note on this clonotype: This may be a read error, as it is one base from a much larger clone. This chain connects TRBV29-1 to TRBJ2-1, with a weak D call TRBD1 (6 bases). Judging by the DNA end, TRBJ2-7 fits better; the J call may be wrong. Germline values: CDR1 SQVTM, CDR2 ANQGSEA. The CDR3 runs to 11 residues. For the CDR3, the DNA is TGCAGCGAGAAGACAGGCAATGAGCAGTACTTC. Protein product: CSEKTGNEQYF.

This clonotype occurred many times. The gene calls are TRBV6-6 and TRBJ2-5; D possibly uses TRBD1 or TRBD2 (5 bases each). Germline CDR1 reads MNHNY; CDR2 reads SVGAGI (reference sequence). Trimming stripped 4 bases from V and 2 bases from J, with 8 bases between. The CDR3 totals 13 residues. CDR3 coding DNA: TGTGCCAGCAGTTCGGGACGTCAAGAGACCCAGTACTTC. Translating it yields CASSSGRQETQYF.

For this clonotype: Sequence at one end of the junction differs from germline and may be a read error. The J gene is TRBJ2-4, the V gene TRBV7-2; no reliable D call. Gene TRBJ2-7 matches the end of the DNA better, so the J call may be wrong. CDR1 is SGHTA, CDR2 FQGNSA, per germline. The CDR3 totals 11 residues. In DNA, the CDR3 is TGTGCCGGCAGCCCCCTGTACGAGCAGTACTTC. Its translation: CAGSPLYEQYF.

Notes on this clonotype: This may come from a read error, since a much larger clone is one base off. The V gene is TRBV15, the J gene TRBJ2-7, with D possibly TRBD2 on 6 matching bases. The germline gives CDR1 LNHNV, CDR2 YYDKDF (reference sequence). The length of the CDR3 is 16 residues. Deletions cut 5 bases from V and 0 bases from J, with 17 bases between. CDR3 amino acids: CATSGAAGPISYEQYF. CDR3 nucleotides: TGTGCCACCAGCGGAGCGGCGGGACCTATCTCCTACGAGCAGTACTTC.

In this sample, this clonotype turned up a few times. The CDR3 sequence: CASSLFTDRYRDEQYF. The CDR3 region has the DNA TGTGCCAGCAGCTTGTTTACGGACAGGTATAGGGATGAGCAGTACTTC. The V gene is TRBV11-3, the J gene TRBJ2-5, with 7 positions matching TRBD1. Germline assignment: CDR1 SGHNT and CDR2 YENEEA. The CDR3 has 16 amino acids. V was pared by 3 bases and J by 11 bases, with 18 bases of the junction left unmatched. The full variable domain, in which reference TRBV11-3 and TRBJ2-5 provide the parts outside the CDR3, is EAGVVQSPRYKIIEKKQPVAFWCNPISGHNTLYWYLQNLGQGPELLIRYENEEAVDDSQLPKDRFSAERLKGVDSTLKIQPAELGDSAVYLCASSLFTDRYRDEQYFGPGTRLLVL.

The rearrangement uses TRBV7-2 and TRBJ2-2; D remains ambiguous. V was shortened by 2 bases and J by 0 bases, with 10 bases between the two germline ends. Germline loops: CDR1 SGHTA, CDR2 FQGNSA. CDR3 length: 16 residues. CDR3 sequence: CASSLSGRTNTGELFF. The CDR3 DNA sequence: TGTGCCAGCAGCTTAAGTGGCAGGACGAACACCGGGGAGCTGTTTTTT.

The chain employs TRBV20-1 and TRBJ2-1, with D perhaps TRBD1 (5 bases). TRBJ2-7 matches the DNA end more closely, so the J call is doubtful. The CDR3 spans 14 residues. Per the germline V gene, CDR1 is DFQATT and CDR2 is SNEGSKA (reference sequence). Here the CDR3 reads CTANQGYSYNEQYF. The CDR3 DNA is TGCACCGCTAACCAGGGCTACTCCTACAATGAGCAGTACTTC.